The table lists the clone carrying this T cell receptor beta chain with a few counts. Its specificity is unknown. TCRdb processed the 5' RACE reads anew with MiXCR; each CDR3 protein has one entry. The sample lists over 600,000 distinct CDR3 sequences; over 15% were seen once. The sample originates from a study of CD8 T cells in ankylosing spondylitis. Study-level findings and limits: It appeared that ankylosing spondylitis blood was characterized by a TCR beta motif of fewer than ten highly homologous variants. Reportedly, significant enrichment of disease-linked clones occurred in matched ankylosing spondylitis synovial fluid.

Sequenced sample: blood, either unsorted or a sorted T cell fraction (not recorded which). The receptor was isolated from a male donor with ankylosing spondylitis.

Written as DNA, the CDR3 is TGTGCCAGCAGCTCTAGACTAGCGGGAGTGCTCAATGAGCAGTTCTTC. Its translation is CASSSRLAGVLNEQFF. J is TRBJ2-1 and V is TRBV7-6, with 12 bases lining up with TRBD2. J was trimmed by 6 bases and V by 4 bases; bases with no gene match: 7. This CDR3 comprises 16 residues. Germline V gene lookup returns CDR1 SGHVS and CDR2 FNYEAQ. The variable domain in full, completed from reference TRBV7-6 and TRBJ2-1, reads GAGVSQSPRYKVTKRGQDVALRCDPISGHVSLYWYRQALGQGPEFLTYFNYEAQQDKSGLPNDRFSAERPEGSISTLTIQRTEQRDSAMYRCASSSRLAGVLNEQFFGPGTRLTVL.